This TCR beta chain derives from a study of post-analysis software for immune sequencing data. Unique molecular identifiers were carried by the TCR beta cDNA libraries. MiXCR was run by TCRdb on the PCR reads, yielding one entry per CDR3 protein. The repertoire includes about 200,000 distinct CDR3 sequences, over 25% of them detected once, and 3% to 3.5% sits in the top ten. The specimen was blood. This TCR came from a girl aged 2-17 years with multiple sclerosis.

The CDR3 region is CASTLRGIRDTQYF. The CDR3 DNA follows: TGCGCCAGCACTTTGAGGGGGATCCGGGATACGCAGTATTTT. V and J are TRBV5-1 and TRBJ2-3; a possible D gene is TRBD1 (6 bases). V was shortened by 6 bases and J by 6 bases, with 17 bases between the two germline ends. Germline lookup yields CDR1 SGHRS and CDR2 YFSETQ. The length of the CDR3 is 14 residues.